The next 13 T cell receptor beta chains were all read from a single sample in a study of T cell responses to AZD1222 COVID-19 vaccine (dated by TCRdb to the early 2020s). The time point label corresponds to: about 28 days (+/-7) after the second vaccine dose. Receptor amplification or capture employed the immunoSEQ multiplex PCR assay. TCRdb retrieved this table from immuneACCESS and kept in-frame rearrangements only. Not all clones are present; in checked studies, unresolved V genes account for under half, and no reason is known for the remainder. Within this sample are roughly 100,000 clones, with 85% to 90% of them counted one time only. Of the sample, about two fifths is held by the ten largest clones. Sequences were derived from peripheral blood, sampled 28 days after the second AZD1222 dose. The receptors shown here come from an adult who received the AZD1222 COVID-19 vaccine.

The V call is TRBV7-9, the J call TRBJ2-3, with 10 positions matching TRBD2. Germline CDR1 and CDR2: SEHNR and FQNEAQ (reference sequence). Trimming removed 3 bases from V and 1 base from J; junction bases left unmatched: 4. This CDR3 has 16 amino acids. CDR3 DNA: TGTGCCAGCAGCTTGGGGCTAGCGGGAGGCACAGATACGCAGTATTTT. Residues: CASSLGLAGGTDTQYF.

CDR3 amino acids: CASSRVTTEAFF. CDR3 DNA sequence: TGTGCCAGCAGTAGGGTCACCACTGAAGCTTTCTTT. The V and J genes are TRBV28 and TRBJ1-1, with unresolved D. The CDR3 spans 12 residues. The germline V and J ends were trimmed by 5 bases and 4 bases, with 8 bases remaining between them. Germline V gene sequence: CDR1 MDHEN, CDR2 SYDVKM.

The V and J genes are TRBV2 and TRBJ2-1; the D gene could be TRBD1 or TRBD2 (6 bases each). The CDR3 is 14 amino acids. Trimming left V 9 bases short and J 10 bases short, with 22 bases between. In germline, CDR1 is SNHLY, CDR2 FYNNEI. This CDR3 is CARTGARNSEEQFF. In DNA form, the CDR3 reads TGTGCCAGAACGGGGGCCCGAAATAGCGAAGAGCAGTTCTTC.

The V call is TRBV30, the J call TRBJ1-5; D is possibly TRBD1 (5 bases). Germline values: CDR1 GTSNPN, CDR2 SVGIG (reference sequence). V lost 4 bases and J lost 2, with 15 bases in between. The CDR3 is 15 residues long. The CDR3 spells CAWKTTGGGNQPQHF. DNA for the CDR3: TGTGCCTGGAAAACAACGGGGGGTGGCAATCAGCCCCAGCATTTT.

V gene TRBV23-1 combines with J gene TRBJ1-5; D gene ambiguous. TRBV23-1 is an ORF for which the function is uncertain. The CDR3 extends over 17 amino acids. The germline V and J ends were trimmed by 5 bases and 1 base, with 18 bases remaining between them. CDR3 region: CASSYHLGPVSNQPQHF. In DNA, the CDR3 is TGCGCCAGCAGTTACCACCTAGGGCCGGTGAGCAATCAGCCCCAGCATTTT.

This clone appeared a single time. This CDR3 is CASSSGTGEGQYEQYF. In DNA form, the CDR3 reads TGTGCCAGCAGCTCAGGGACAGGTGAGGGCCAATACGAGCAGTACTTC. The V and J genes are TRBV9 and TRBJ2-7, with 8 bases matching TRBD1. V was pared by 4 bases and J by 4 bases, with 13 bases of the junction left unmatched. The CDR3 covers 16 residues. From germline, CDR1 is SGDLS and CDR2 YYNGEE. The complete variable domain, with remaining parts taken from reference TRBV9 and TRBJ2-7, reads DSGVTQTPKHLITATGQRVTLRCSPRSGDLSVYWYQQSLDQGLQFLIQYYNGEERAKGNILERFSAQQFPDLHSELNLSSLELGDSALYFCASSSGTGEGQYEQYFGPGTRLTVT.

CDR3: CASSFWWDDGLNEQFF. The DNA for the CDR3 is TGTGCCAGCAGCTTCTGGTGGGACGACGGTCTTAATGAGCAGTTCTTC. The V and J genes are TRBV14 and TRBJ2-1, with D possibly being TRBD1 or TRBD2 (5 bases each). Germline V CDR1 and CDR2: SGHDN, FVKESK. V gave up 5 bases and J gave up 7 bases, with 21 bases separating them. This CDR3 is 16 amino acids long.

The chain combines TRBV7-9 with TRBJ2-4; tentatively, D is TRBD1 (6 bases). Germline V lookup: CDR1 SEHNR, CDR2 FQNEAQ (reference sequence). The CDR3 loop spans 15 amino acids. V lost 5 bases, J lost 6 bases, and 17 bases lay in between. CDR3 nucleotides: TGTGCCAGCAGCCCGACTCGGACAGTATTAAACATTCAGTACTTC. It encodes CASSPTRTVLNIQYF.

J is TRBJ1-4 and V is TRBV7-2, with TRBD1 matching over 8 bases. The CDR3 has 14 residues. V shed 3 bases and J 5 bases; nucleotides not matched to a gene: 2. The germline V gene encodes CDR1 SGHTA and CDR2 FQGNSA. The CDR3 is CASSFGDRNEKLFF. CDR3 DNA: TGTGCCAGCAGCTTTGGGGACAGGAATGAAAAACTGTTTTTT. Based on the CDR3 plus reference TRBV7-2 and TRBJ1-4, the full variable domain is GAGVSQSPSNKVTEKGKDVELRCDPISGHTALYWYRQSLGQGLEFLIYFQGNSAPDKSGLPSDRFSAERTGGSVSTLTIQRTQQEDSAVYLCASSFGDRNEKLFFGSGTQLSVL.

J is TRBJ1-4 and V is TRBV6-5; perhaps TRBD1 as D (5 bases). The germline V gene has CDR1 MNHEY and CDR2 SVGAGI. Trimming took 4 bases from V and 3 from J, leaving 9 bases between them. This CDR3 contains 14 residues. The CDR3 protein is CASSFRGANEKLFF. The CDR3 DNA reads TGTGCCAGCAGTTTTCGGGGGGCTAATGAAAAACTGTTTTTT.

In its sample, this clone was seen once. CDR3 residues: CASSGTGWFEAFF. The CDR3 DNA sequence: TGTGCCAGCAGTGGGACAGGGTGGTTTGAAGCTTTCTTT. The chain links TRBV28 to TRBJ1-1; 9 bases agree with TRBD1. Germline CDR1 reads MDHEN; CDR2 reads SYDVKM. The V gene end was trimmed by 5 bases and the J gene end by 7 bases; junction bases not matched to a gene: 5. CDR3 length: 13 residues.

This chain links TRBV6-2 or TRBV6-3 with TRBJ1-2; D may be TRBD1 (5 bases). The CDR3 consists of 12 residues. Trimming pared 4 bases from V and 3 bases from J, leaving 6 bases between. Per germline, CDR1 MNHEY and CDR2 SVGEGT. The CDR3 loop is CASSLTDYGYTF. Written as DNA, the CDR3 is TGTGCCAGCAGTTTGACAGACTATGGCTACACCTTC.

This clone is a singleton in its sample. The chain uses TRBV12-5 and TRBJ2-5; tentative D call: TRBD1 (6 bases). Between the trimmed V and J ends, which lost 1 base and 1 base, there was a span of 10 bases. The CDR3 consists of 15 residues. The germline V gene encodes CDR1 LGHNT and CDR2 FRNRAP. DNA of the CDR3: TGTGCTAGTGGTTTGGGGACAGCCGGCCAAGAGACCCAGTACTTC. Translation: CASGLGTAGQETQYF.